The sequence of this T cell receptor beta chain was determined in a study of CD8 T cells in Susac syndrome. TEMRA cells were FACS-enriched, unlike CD8+ and CD4+ T cells, which were negatively isolated. Reverse transcription of roughly 0.5 to 1 ug RNA was performed with random hexamers. Multiplex PCR with immunoSEQ amplified the TCR beta CDR3 across 54 Vbeta and 13 Jbeta. TCRdb analysed the immunoSEQ multiplex PCR reads with MiXCR anew, one entry per CDR3 protein. This table holds about 130,000 distinct CDR3 sequences, around 94% found once. Whole-study results and caveats: CD8+ clonal expansion in Susac was maximal in TEMRA cells and in active patients. It was acknowledged by the study that relatively few individuals were included in its TCR sequencing and HLA analysis.

As to this clonotype: Its antigen is not identified.

V lost 3 bases and J 0 bases, leaving 9 bases between the germline ends. This CDR3 comprises 14 residues. Germline V gives CDR1 KGHSH, CDR2 LQKENI. The TCR sequence derives from a human donor with Susac syndrome. The sequencing sample was made of CD8+ T cells from PBMCs. The chain is built from TRBV18 and TRBJ2-7; possible D gene TRBD1, 5 bases. In DNA, the CDR3 is TGTGCCAGCTCACCGGCAGGGAACTCCTACGAGCAGTACTTC. Translated: CASSPAGNSYEQYF. Drawing the rest from reference TRBV18 and TRBJ2-7, the complete variable domain is NAGVMQNPRHLVRRRGQEARLRCSPMKGHSHVYWYRQLPEEGLKFMVYLQKENIIDESGMPKERFSAEFPKEGPSILRIQQVVRGDSAAYFCASSPAGNSYEQYFGPGTRLTVT.